This record covers a single TCR beta chain. The data are from a study of T cells in Graves' hyperthyroidism and ophthalmopathy. The investigators amplified TCR beta CDR3 regions from RNA transcripts. The TCR CDR3 was amplified in a first-round RT-PCR using the HTBI primer set. A single record per CDR3 protein comes from TCRdb applying MiXCR to the multiplex PCR reads. The table records about 640,000 distinct CDR3 sequences, roughly 15% of them present only once. A patient was excluded if there was uncontrolled infection, other autoimmune disease, pregnancy or lactation. Clinical symptoms, serum thyroxine and TRAb, thyroid ultrasound and orbital computed tomography together formed the diagnostic basis. Sequencing input: blood. The receptor was isolated from a woman between 50 and 59 years old with Graves' ophthalmopathy.

DNA for the CDR3: TGTGCCAGCAGCTTTGGAGGCCACCCTAACTATGGCTACACCTTC. Its protein product is CASSFGGHPNYGYTF. The J gene is TRBJ1-2, the V gene TRBV5-8; no clear D gene. Germline lookup yields CDR1 SGHTS and CDR2 YDEGEE. CDR3 length: 15 amino acids. The V gene lost 2 bases and the J gene lost 0 bases, with 11 bases spanning the gap.